This record looks at one TCR beta chain sequence and its context. This specimen comes from a study of blood T cell repertoires in COVID-19. The wider study: Specimens from acute and convalescent COVID-19 originated in the United States, Italy and Spain. PBMCs, B-cell-depleted T cells, or T cells provided the cDNA or gDNA that made up the material.

Original handling: Amplification from reference gene primers served as the basis for estimated nucleated cell counts. Libraries were prepared by immunoSEQ multiplex PCR; TCRdb keeps only in-frame clonotypes and omits some of them. V and J calls plus clone size are reproduced from that table; the DNA served to infer D and trimming. Of around 200,000 clones listed, approximately 90% are singletons. The sample taken for sequencing was peripheral blood. This receptor was taken from a man in his forties or fifties with acute or convalescent COVID-19.

The CDR3 nucleotides read TGCGCCAGCAGTCGAGACAGGAACCAAGAGACCCAGTACTTC. It yields the protein CASSRDRNQETQYF. V gene TRBV10-1 combines with J gene TRBJ2-5, with a possible D match to TRBD1 (6 bases). The germline V gene encodes CDR1 WNHNN and CDR2 SYGVQD (reference sequence). The CDR3 is made up of 14 amino acids. Between the trimmed V and J ends, which lost 5 bases and 0 bases, there was a span of 10 bases.